The T cell receptor beta chain under discussion was sequenced for a study of shared clonotypes between healthy human individuals. Germline CDR1 and CDR2: MNHNS and SASEGT. The CDR3 totals 12 residues. The V end lost 10 bases, the J end lost 0 bases, and 10 bases lay between the germline ends. Sequencing was performed with immunoSEQ multiplex PCR; in TCRdb, only in-frame clones are kept and a portion is missing. The table shows 2,100,000 or so clones, with about 94% occurring only once. The source material was naive CD4+ T cells sorted from blood. Subset in this sample: CD45RA+ positively selected. This TCR came from a man aged 18-30 years in good health. The genes are TRBV6-1 and TRBJ2-7, with no clear D. CDR3 sequence: CAIIRSSYEQYF. Here the CDR3 DNA reads TGTGCCATCATCAGGAGCTCCTACGAGCAGTACTTC.